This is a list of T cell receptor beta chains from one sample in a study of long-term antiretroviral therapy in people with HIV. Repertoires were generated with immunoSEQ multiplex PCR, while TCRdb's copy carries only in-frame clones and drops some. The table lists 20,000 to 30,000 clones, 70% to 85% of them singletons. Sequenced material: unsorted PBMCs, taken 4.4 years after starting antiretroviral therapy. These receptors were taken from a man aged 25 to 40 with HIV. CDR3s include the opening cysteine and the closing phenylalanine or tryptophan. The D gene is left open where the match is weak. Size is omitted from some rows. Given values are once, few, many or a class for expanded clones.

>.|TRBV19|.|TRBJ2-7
CASSTFPGRLDEQYF
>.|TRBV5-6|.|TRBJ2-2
CASSFGTGPGELFF
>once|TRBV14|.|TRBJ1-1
CASSQGQGKNTEAFF
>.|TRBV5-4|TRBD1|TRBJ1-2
CASSLRTGVVPAYGYTF
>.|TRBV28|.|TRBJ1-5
CAGGAGWSNQPQHF
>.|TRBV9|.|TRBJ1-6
CASSAGADNSPLHF
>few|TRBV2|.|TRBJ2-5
CASSEEETQYF
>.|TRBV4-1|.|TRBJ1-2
CASSPEGRGVYGYTF
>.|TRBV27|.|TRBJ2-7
CASSASLPSYEQYF
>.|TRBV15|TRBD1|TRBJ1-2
CATSRGQGPYGYTF
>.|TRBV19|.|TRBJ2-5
CASSFRTEIFQETQYF
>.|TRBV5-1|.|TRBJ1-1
CASSWGGAEAFF
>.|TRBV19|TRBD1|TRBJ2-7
CASSTTGGLYEQYF
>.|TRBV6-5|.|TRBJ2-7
CASSPNGVVTYEQYF
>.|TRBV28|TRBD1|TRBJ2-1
CASSPGTGAMNEQFF
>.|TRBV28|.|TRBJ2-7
CASSPSPWGRWSYEQYF
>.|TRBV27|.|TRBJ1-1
CASSKGGTVGNTEAFF
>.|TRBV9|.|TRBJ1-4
CASSRDRFGEKLFF
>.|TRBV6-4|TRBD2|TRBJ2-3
CASRGLAGPGTDTQYF
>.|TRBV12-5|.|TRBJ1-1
CASGFGTEAFF
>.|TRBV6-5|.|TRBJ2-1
CASSYDGNEQFF
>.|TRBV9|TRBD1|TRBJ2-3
CASSVAGQGPDTQYF